Many counts were recorded for the clone carrying this T cell receptor beta chain. Its cognate antigen is unknown. TCR beta CDR3 regions were amplified from RNA transcripts. Initially, a first-round RT-PCR of the TCR CDR3 employed the HTBI primer set. Each CDR3 protein gets one entry after TCRdb re-called the multiplex PCR reads with MiXCR. This table has about 480,000 distinct CDR3 sequences, approximately 15% appearing once. The record originates from a study of T cells in Graves' hyperthyroidism and ophthalmopathy. Germline-derived CDR1 and CDR2 are KGHSH and LQKENI. The V segment lost 3 bases and the J segment 0 bases; nucleotides outside the gene matches: 8. This CDR3 contains 17 residues. Graves' hyperthyroidism without ophthalmopathy progression within 18 months was termed stable. Exclusion criteria comprised uncontrolled infection, other autoimmune disease, pregnancy or lactation. PBMCs came from more than 9 ml fresh peripheral blood.

Findings and limits, study-wide: Ophthalmopathy could be told apart from stable hyperthyroidism with a 13 V-J model.

This clonotype was obtained from a woman aged 18-35 years with Graves' hyperthyroidism. Sample: blood. The chain has TRBV18 and TRBJ2-1; 7 nucleotides match TRBD1. In DNA form, the CDR3 reads TGTGCCAGCTCACCGCTAAAGGACAGGAGCTCCTACAATGAGCAGTTCTTC. This codes for CASSPLKDRSSYNEQFF.